This T cell receptor (beta chain) is from a study of OX40 agonist ivuxolimab in advanced cancers. Turning to the study itself: Averaging 60 years in age, with a range of roughly 20 to 79, the cohort was 80% to 90% male.

To note about this clone: Its specificity is not known.

Repertoires were generated with immunoSEQ multiplex PCR, while TCRdb's copy carries only in-frame clones and drops some. The sample shows more than 80,000 clones, 90% to 95% of them seen only once. Per germline, CDR1 LGHNA and CDR2 YSLEER. Trimming took off 1 base at V and 7 bases at J, with 8 bases between the two ends. The CDR3 spans 12 residues. The study, taken as a whole, reports: CD8+ T cells showed, on average, more clonal expansion than CD4+ cells. Both blood CD4+ and CD8+ T cells showed clonal growth by week 6 at 0.1 to 3.0 mg/kg.

Baseline, cycle 4 day 1, and cycle 7 day 1 were the blood sampling points. This sequence joins TRBV4-3 and TRBJ2-7, with D perhaps matching TRBD1 (6 bases). This clonotype was sampled from an adult with an advanced solid tumor such as melanoma, head and neck, liver or kidney cancer. Sample: CD4+ or CD8+ T cells sorted from blood, taken in a trial of the OX40 agonist ivuxolimab. The CDR3 spells CASSQGQGEQYF. CDR3 DNA: TGCGCCAGCAGCCAAGGCCAGGGGGAGCAGTACTTC.